This section outlines one TCR beta chain sequence together with its context. The antigen remains undetermined. This sample was taken from a study of OX40 agonist ivuxolimab in advanced cancers. Study in general: Males comprised over 80% of the group, whose mean age was approximately 61 years (range about 20 to 85). Three patients responded partially, comprising one with hepatocellular carcinoma and two with cutaneous melanoma. Overall study results and limits: Low normalized T-cell clonal expansion also characterized some of the nonresponders. Relative to CD4+, CD8+ T cells held more expanded clones on average.

Germline CDR1 MDHEN, CDR2 SYDVKM. The V and J ends lost 8 bases and 5 bases respectively, with 16 bases between them. The CDR3 totals 14 residues. Only in-frame clones appear in the TCRdb table, and some are missing; sequencing was by immunoSEQ multiplex PCR. Counted here are tens of thousands of clones, roughly 81% occurring once; the ten biggest clones make up roughly 4.5%. This receptor was taken from an adult with an advanced solid tumor such as melanoma, head and neck, liver or kidney cancer. This sequence joins TRBV28 and TRBJ2-4; TRBD1 might be the D (6 bases). The sample consisted of CD4+ or CD8+ T cells sorted from blood, taken in a trial of the OX40 agonist ivuxolimab. CDR3 nucleotide sequence: TGTGCCAGCCAGTACAGGGCATTTCAAAACATTCAGTACTTC. Amino acids: CASQYRAFQNIQYF.